The 5 T cell receptor beta chains presented below share a single source sample, sequenced in a study of T-cell reconstitution after alpha-beta-depleted transplantation in children. For TCRbeta, the library was prepared with unique molecular identifiers. TCRdb called the PCR reads again in MiXCR, with one record for every CDR3 protein. The sample includes nearly 550,000 distinct CDR3 sequences, approximately 20% of them seen just once. This specimen consisted of PBMCs from the stem cell graft donor, obtained from the stem cell graft. The receptors stem from a human donor who donated a stem cell graft to a child with acute lymphoblastic leukemia.

Only a few counts were recorded for this clonotype. The CDR3 region is CASSPRATDTQYF. CDR3 sequence (DNA): TGTGCCAGCAGCCCCAGGGCTACAGATACGCAGTATTTT. The genes are TRBV7-6 and TRBJ2-3; tentative D call: TRBD1 (5 bases). CDR1 is SGHVS, CDR2 FNYEAQ, per germline. Trimming shortened V by 5 bases and J by 3 bases, and 9 bases separated the two germline ends. The CDR3 has 13 amino acids.

This clonotype came up a few times. The chain employs TRBV6-5 and TRBJ1-1; 7 nucleotides align to TRBD1. With V trimmed by 4 bases and J by 0 bases, 5 bases remained unmatched. The CDR3 contains 15 residues. In germline, CDR1 is MNHEY, CDR2 SVGAGI. CDR3: CASSSTGLMNTEAFF. The CDR3 bases are TGTGCCAGCAGTTCGACAGGGCTTATGAACACTGAAGCTTTCTTT.

This chain joins TRBV10-3 and TRBJ2-3, with TRBD1 matching over 10 bases. Trimming took 4 bases from V and 5 from J; bases not matched to a gene: 3. The CDR3 has 14 residues. Germline lookup yields CDR1 ENHRY and CDR2 SYGVKD. CDR3 coding DNA: TGTGCCATCAGTGCGGGACAGGGGTTAGATACGCAGTATTTT. It codes for CAISAGQGLDTQYF.

In DNA form, the CDR3 reads TGCGCCAGCAGCTTGCCGGACAGCTACGAGCAGTACTTC. Protein: CASSLPDSYEQYF. The V gene is TRBV5-1, the J gene TRBJ2-7; TRBD1 is a possible D gene (6 bases). Per the germline V gene, CDR1 is SGHRS and CDR2 is YFSETQ. The length of the CDR3 is 13 residues. Trimming left V 1 base short and J 3 bases short, with 8 bases between.

This clonotype was seen more than once but under ten times. V usage is TRBV5-1 and J usage is TRBJ2-3; 8 bases are a match to TRBD2. This CDR3 is 18 amino acids long. V was pared by 4 bases and J by 0 bases, with 13 bases of the junction left unmatched. Germline V CDR1 and CDR2: SGHRS, YFSETQ. CDR3 amino acids: CASSASGLAVDSTDTQYF. For the CDR3, the DNA is TGCGCCAGCAGCGCAAGCGGACTAGCAGTTGATAGCACAGATACGCAGTATTTT. The full variable domain, in which reference TRBV5-1 and TRBJ2-3 provide the parts outside the CDR3, is KAGVTQTPRYLIKTRGQQVTLSCSPISGHRSVSWYQQTPGQGLQFLFEYFSETQRNKGNFPGRFSGRQFSNSRSEMNVSTLELGDSALYLCASSASGLAVDSTDTQYFGPGTRLTVL.